This entry lists 27 T cell receptor beta chains sequenced from one sample in a study of technical replicates of blood from a handful of donors. Generated by immunoSEQ multiplex PCR, the TCRdb table keeps only in-frame clones and is missing some. The sample consists of approximately 97,000 clones, approximately 96% of them appearing once. The sample comprised T cells isolated from PBMCs. All receptors come from a human donor in good health.

The sample holds many counts of this clone. This chain joins TRBV11-2 and TRBJ2-2, with 7 nucleotides matching TRBD1. The CDR3 runs 16 residues. The germline CDR1 and CDR2 sequences are SGHAT and FQNNGV. Trimming removed 5 bases from V and 1 base from J; junction bases left unmatched: 7. In DNA, the CDR3 is TGTGCCAGCAGCCCCGGGACAGTAAAGAACACCGGGGAGCTGTTTTTT. It is translated as CASSPGTVKNTGELFF.

A single count supports this clone. The genes are TRBV4-3 and TRBJ2-7, with D possibly matching TRBD2 (6 bases). The germline CDR1 and CDR2 sequences are LGHNA and YSLEER. Deletions cut 0 bases from V and 1 base from J, with 7 bases between. The CDR3 runs to 14 residues. As DNA, the CDR3 is TGCGCCAGCAGCCAAGAGGGACTTTCCTACGAGCAGTACTTC. This sequence encodes CASSQEGLSYEQYF.

J is TRBJ2-7 and V is TRBV27; 9 nucleotides line up with TRBD1. CDR3 length: 16 residues. The V and J ends lost 5 bases and 2 bases, in that order; junction bases with no gene match: 10. Germline lookup yields CDR1 MNHEY and CDR2 SMNVEV (reference sequence). Here the CDR3 reads CASSPISGTGPYEQYF. The CDR3, as DNA: TGTGCCAGCAGTCCCATATCCGGGACAGGGCCCTACGAGCAGTACTTC.

The rearrangement links TRBV4-3 to TRBJ2-7; TRBD2 aligns across 10 bases. J lost 0 bases, V lost 4 bases, and 3 bases had no gene match. From germline, CDR1 is LGHNA and CDR2 YSLEER. This CDR3 is 15 amino acids long. The CDR3 nucleotides read TGCGCCAGCAGCCTCTGGACTAGCGGCTCCTACGAGCAGTACTTC. This codes for CASSLWTSGSYEQYF.

This clone was observed once. The CDR3 nucleotides are TGTGCCAGCAGCCAAACAGGGGGCGCTTGGGAGACCCAGTACTTC. Translating gives CASSQTGGAWETQYF. The chain employs TRBV16 and TRBJ2-5; 9 positions agree with TRBD1. This CDR3 contains 15 residues. The germline gives CDR1 KGHSY, CDR2 FQNENV. V was pared by 2 bases and J by 5 bases, with 6 bases of the junction left unmatched.

J is TRBJ2-1 and V is TRBV21-1; the table calls TRBD2, which could not be checked here. TRBV21-1 represents a pseudogene. The CDR3 has 19 residues. The CDR3: CASSKAPPKAASGMEEQFF. CDR3 sequence (DNA): TGTGCCAGCAGCAAAGCGCCCCCAAAGGCGGCTAGCGGGATGGAAGAGCAGTTCTTC.

The CDR3 is CSVQETGEQYF. The DNA for the CDR3 is TGCAGCGTTCAGGAAACTGGCGAGCAGTACTTC. The chain employs TRBV29-1 and TRBJ2-7; D is unresolved. The ends were cut back, 5 bases at V and 6 bases at J, with 11 bases in the middle. From germline, CDR1 is SQVTM and CDR2 ANQGSEA. The CDR3 totals 11 residues.

This clone has just one count. The gene calls are TRBV5-4 and TRBJ2-2; D might be TRBD2 (5 bases). This CDR3 is built from 14 residues. From germline, CDR1 is SGHNT and CDR2 YYREEE (reference sequence). V lost 2 bases to trimming and J lost 1 base, with 6 bases between them. The CDR3 region has the DNA TGTGCCAGCAGCTTAAGCGGGAACACCGGGGAGCTGTTTTTT. It is translated as CASSLSGNTGELFF.

The V and J genes are TRBV4-3 and TRBJ1-1, with a possible D match to TRBD1 (6 bases). The V end was cut by 0 bases, the J end by 5 bases, with 13 bases between. Germline V CDR1 and CDR2: LGHNA, YSLEER. The CDR3 contains 15 residues. CDR3 sequence (DNA): TGCGCCAGCAGCCAAGACCTCAGGGGCCATACTGAAGCTTTCTTT. It encodes CASSQDLRGHTEAFF.

The rearrangement links TRBV7-2 to TRBJ2-2, with 12 bases fitting TRBD2. From germline, CDR1 is SGHTA and CDR2 FQGNSA. The CDR3 extends over 16 amino acids. V shed 2 bases and J 9 bases; nucleotides not matched to a gene: 7. The CDR3 DNA reads as TGTGCCAGCAGCTTAAGGACTAGCGGGGTGAGCCGGGAGCTGTTTTTT. It codes for CASSLRTSGVSRELFF.

The chain recombines TRBV4-2 with TRBJ1-4; 9 bases map to TRBD1. The CDR3 is made up of 15 amino acids. With 1 base clipped from V and 8 bases from J, the junction kept 5 bases outside the gene matches. CDR1 LGHNA and CDR2 YNFKEQ come from the germline V gene. The CDR3 reads CASSQVDRGNEKLFF. The CDR3 DNA reads as TGTGCCAGCAGCCAAGTCGACAGGGGGAACGAAAAACTGTTTTTT.

This chain uses TRBV28 with TRBJ2-7; D possibly corresponds to TRBD2 (6 bases). Per the germline V gene, CDR1 is MDHEN and CDR2 is SYDVKM. CDR3 length equals 16 residues. V was shortened by 3 bases and J by 3 bases, with 18 bases between the two germline ends. For the CDR3, the DNA is TGTGCCAGCAGTTTTTTCGGGAGCCATCTAATCTACGAGCAGTACTTC. This translates into CASSFFGSHLIYEQYF.

This clone was recorded once. This chain uses TRBV6-6 with TRBJ1-5, with 8 bases lining up with TRBD1. Germline V gives CDR1 MNHNY, CDR2 SVGAGI (reference sequence). V trimming: 5 bases; J trimming: 6 bases; junction bases outside the gene matches: 3. The CDR3 extends over 13 amino acids. The CDR3 region is CASSPDRGQPQHF. The CDR3 DNA reads TGTGCCAGCAGTCCTGACAGGGGTCAGCCCCAGCATTTT.

V gene TRBV27 combines with J gene TRBJ1-1; D is undetermined. V was shortened by 5 bases and J by 4 bases, with 11 bases between the two germline ends. CDR1 is MNHEY, CDR2 SMNVEV, per germline (reference sequence). The CDR3 is 13 residues long. CDR3 in amino acids: CASSPRRGTEAFF. For the CDR3, the DNA is TGTGCCAGCAGTCCTCGGCGGGGCACTGAAGCTTTCTTT.

This chain connects TRBV7-2 to TRBJ2-2; 8 bases line up with TRBD2. The germline CDR1 and CDR2 sequences are SGHTA and FQGNSA. J lost 7 bases, V lost 5 bases, and 9 bases had no gene match. CDR3 length: 15 amino acids. The CDR3 nucleotides are TGTGCCAGCAGCGTGGGACTAGGGGACGTCGGGGAGCTGTTTTTT. Protein sequence: CASSVGLGDVGELFF. Supplemented by reference TRBV7-2 and TRBJ2-2, the full variable domain reads GAGVSQSPSNKVTEKGKDVELRCDPISGHTALYWYRQSLGQGLEFLIYFQGNSAPDKSGLPSDRFSAERTGGSVSTLTIQRTQQEDSAVYLCASSVGLGDVGELFFGEGSRLTVL.

V and J are TRBV19 and TRBJ1-4; 9 bases agree with TRBD1. Germline V gene data show CDR1 as LNHDA and CDR2 as SQIVND (reference sequence). This CDR3 has 14 residues. Trimming cost V 4 bases and J 6 bases; bases outside gene matches: 3. The CDR3 DNA is TGTGCCAGTAGTAATACAGGGGGCGATGAAAAACTGTTTTTT. As protein: CASSNTGGDEKLFF. The variable domain in full, completed from reference TRBV19 and TRBJ1-4, reads DGGITQSPKYLFRKEGQNVTLSCEQNLNHDAMYWYRQDPGQGLRLIYYSQIVNDFQKGDIAEGYSVSREKKESFPLTVTSAQKNPTAFYLCASSNTGGDEKLFFGSGTQLSVL.

This clone has only a few counts. V usage is TRBV28 and J usage is TRBJ1-2; 8 nucleotides match TRBD1. V shed 4 bases, J shed 0 bases, and the junction held 7 bases outside the gene matches. Germline V gene sequence: CDR1 MDHEN, CDR2 SYDVKM. CDR3 length: 16 residues. The CDR3, as DNA: TGTGCCAGCAGTTGGGGACAGGCTGAAGCTAACTATGGCTACACCTTC. It codes for CASSWGQAEANYGYTF.

The CDR3 protein is CASSSKTGPLYGYTF. Here the CDR3 DNA reads TGTGCCAGCAGTTCCAAGACAGGGCCCCTCTATGGCTACACCTTC. The chain is built from TRBV6-5 and TRBJ1-2, with 7 bases identical to TRBD1. Trimming at V came to 4 bases and at J to 4 bases, leaving 9 bases not matched to a gene. The CDR3 has 15 residues. Germline loops: CDR1 MNHEY, CDR2 SVGAGI.

This chain connects TRBV28 to TRBJ1-5; 9 bases match TRBD1. Germline CDR1 MDHEN, CDR2 SYDVKM. After removal of 5 bases from V and 7 bases from J, the junction contained 6 bases not matched to a gene. The CDR3 length is 14 residues. CDR3 coding DNA: TGTGCCAGCAGTCTGACAGGGGGTTGGCAGCCCCAGCATTTT. It encodes CASSLTGGWQPQHF.

The chain links TRBV5-6 to TRBJ2-7; 8 nucleotides line up with TRBD2. V was pared by 2 bases and J by 5 bases, with 6 bases of the junction left unmatched. This CDR3 has 14 amino acids. The germline CDR1 and CDR2 sequences are SGHDT and YYEEEE. The CDR3 is CASSFPTGRDEQYF. CDR3 nucleotide sequence: TGTGCCAGCAGCTTTCCTACCGGGAGGGACGAGCAGTACTTC.

This clone was detected once. V usage is TRBV18 and J usage is TRBJ1-1; TRBD1 matches at 9 bases. The J segment lost 5 bases and the V segment lost 3 bases, leaving 10 bases of the junction unmatched. Germline values: CDR1 KGHSH, CDR2 LQKENI. This CDR3 is 16 amino acids long. CDR3 in amino acids: CASSPPSTGGVTEAFF. The CDR3 region has the DNA TGTGCCAGCTCACCGCCCTCTACAGGGGGCGTTACTGAAGCTTTCTTT.

The V and J genes are TRBV11-2 and TRBJ1-2, with 7 bases matching TRBD1. J lost 4 bases, V lost 4 bases, and 3 bases had no gene match. Germline V gives CDR1 SGHAT, CDR2 FQNNGV. The CDR3 is 13 amino acids. Here the CDR3 DNA reads TGTGCCAGCAGCTCCCAGGGGGGCTATGGCTACACCTTC. Translating gives CASSSQGGYGYTF.

The sample holds one count of this clone. The rearrangement links TRBV5-1 to TRBJ1-1, with D perhaps TRBD1 (5 bases). V was trimmed by 5 bases and J by 0 bases, leaving 8 bases between them. Germline assignment: CDR1 SGHRS and CDR2 YFSETQ. The CDR3 loop spans 13 amino acids. CDR3 DNA: TGCGCCAGCAGGGACACATTGAACACTGAAGCTTTCTTT. It encodes CASRDTLNTEAFF.

The chain joins TRBV19 to TRBJ2-7; 13 positions match TRBD2. After removal of 5 bases from V and 2 bases from J, the junction contained 6 bases not matched to a gene. This CDR3 has 16 amino acids. Germline CDR1 reads LNHDA; CDR2 reads SQIVND (reference sequence). The CDR3: CASSPGLAGLAYEQYF. In nucleotides, the CDR3 is TGTGCCAGTAGTCCGGGACTAGCGGGATTAGCCTACGAGCAGTACTTC.

The chain is built from TRBV28 and TRBJ1-4; no firm D call. Trimming left V 7 bases short and J 7 bases short, with 10 bases between. This CDR3 region has 12 residues. In germline, CDR1 is MDHEN, CDR2 SYDVKM. The CDR3 DNA reads TGTGCCAGCACCAGTCGATTTGAAAAACTGTTTTTT. It yields the protein CASTSRFEKLFF.

This rearrangement joins TRBV11-3 to TRBJ2-5; tentative D call: TRBD1 (5 bases). The CDR3 spans 15 residues. Germline V CDR1 and CDR2: SGHNT, YENEEA. V was cut by 2 bases and J by 1 base, with 11 bases left in between. CDR3 bases: TGTGCCAGCAGCTTAACGACAGCGTTCCAAGAGACCCAGTACTTC. Its protein is CASSLTTAFQETQYF. Looking up the rest from reference TRBV11-3 and TRBJ2-5 gives the full variable domain: EAGVVQSPRYKIIEKKQPVAFWCNPISGHNTLYWYLQNLGQGPELLIRYENEEAVDDSQLPKDRFSAERLKGVDSTLKIQPAELGDSAVYLCASSLTTAFQETQYFGPGTRLLVL.

This sequence joins TRBV6-1 and TRBJ2-1, with TRBD2 matching over 10 bases. J lost 10 bases, V lost 3 bases, and 18 bases had no gene match. The CDR3 is 18 residues long. Germline lookup yields CDR1 MNHNS and CDR2 SASEGT. Here the CDR3 DNA reads TGTGCCAGCAGTGAGCCGAACCCAGCGGGAGGGGTGATGAGGGAGCAGTTCTTC. Protein: CASSEPNPAGGVMREQFF.